The T cell receptor (beta chain) under discussion was sequenced for a study of molecular identifiers for immune sequencing clone quantification listed by TCRdb under 2018. Describing the broader study: In a replicate experiment, RNA from roughly 20,000 or 100,000 naive CD8 T cells was split into five aliquots, four of which were sequenced. This methods study used CD8 T cells to benchmark TCR RNA copy counting and molecular-identifier clustering-based TCR repertoire sequencing (MIDCIRS). General findings and caveats noted by the study authors: When barcode sub-clustering was omitted, TCR diversity was inflated by chimeric consensus sequences, with chimeras reaching as high as 47%. Identical TCR molecules sharing a barcode could cause highly expanded clone sizes to be underestimated. A single cell's worth of spiked-in Jurkat TCR RNA was reported detectable even among some 920,000 naive CD8 T cells. Spiked-in Jurkat TCR RNA (approximately eleven copies' worth), which is not part of the donor repertoire, was contained in the naive libraries. In CMV-specific effector cells, clones with more than 20 RNA copies contained over 99% of molecules, whereas in naive cells such clones contained under 1% of molecules. About three recovered TCR RNA copies per cell were obtained by modeling, versus about 9 by digital PCR, implying a capture efficiency of about 30%.

Library creation used PCR. The run used an Illumina HiSeq 4000. Preparation of bulk TCR libraries followed a previously described approach, with the TCR primers listed in Table S5. The Qiagen AllPrep DNA/RNA kit was used to purify total RNA. Before any analysis, reads coming from multiple sequencing runs of the same library were combined into one pool. On the authors' methods: Only reads with exact TCR constant sequence were kept, trimmed to 150 nt, and grouped by their 12-nt molecular barcodes. Within each barcode group, reads were sub-clustered at a 15% Levenshtein threshold, and quality-weighted consensus sequences were built per RNA molecule. Non-functional sequences were discarded, and so were lower-count sequences lying one edit away from another sequence. Barcode sub-clusters with fewer than 20% of the maximum read count were removed, based on fitting two negative binomial distributions. The public reads were reanalyzed by TCRdb: fastp trimming at Q25, MiXCR alignment, in-frame beta chains only. Rows with a matching CDR3 protein are joined into one entry that keeps the most common DNA and genes. The V and J calls follow TCRdb's processing rather than the paper's. For this sample the table gives 60,000 to 70,000 distinct CDR3 sequences, of which less than 20% were detected only once. The top ten hold about 1.5% of the sample.

This clonotype was counted at least ten times. What this receptor recognizes is not known. Within one base of it there is no much larger clone, and no base qualities were kept. Naive CD8 T cell libraries were made from 20,000 to 1,000,000 sorted cells using 10%, 30% or 50% of purified RNA. On a BD FACSAria II, naive CD8 T cells were FACS-sorted as CD8+CD4-CCR7+CD45RA+ and collected into RLT Plus buffer. Roughly 10 TCR copies' worth of Jurkat RNA were spiked into roughly 17,000-1,100,000 naive CD8 T cell samples to test detection sensitivity. Enrichment of CD8 T cells was done with RosetteSep CD8+ T Cell Enrichment Cocktail plus Ficoll-Paque, and ACK red cell lysis came afterward. Trimming takes 0 bases from V and 1 base from J, and the germline ends sit 18 bases apart. The CDR3 numbers 18 residues from cysteine through phenylalanine. Only CDR3 DNA remains: 54 bases, in frame from the first base. For CDR1 and CDR2, the germline V gene lists SNHLY and FYNNEI.

This TCR was recovered from a human donor in good health. Some libraries in this study had Jurkat cell RNA spiked in. The chain employs TRBV2 and TRBJ1-1; the D gene assignment is ambiguous. The specimen sequenced was naive CD8+ T cells from blood, with Jurkat cell RNA spiked in. What this sample's cell subset or site label stands for: FACS-sorted CD8+CD4-CCR7+CD45RA+ naive T cells. The DNA sequence is given as TGTGCCAGCAGTGAAGCTTCCTGGCCGACAATCACGAACACTGAAGCTTTCTTT. This translates into CASSEASWPTITNTEAFF.